Described below is a single T cell receptor beta chain sequence and its context. Its target is unknown. The sort gate was single viable CD3+CD4+CD8-CD45RO+ cells for memory CD4+ T cells. Total CD4+ T cells were enriched by CD4 positive selection. The data were produced by immunoSEQ multiplex PCR, yet TCRdb's version contains in-frame clones alone and is incomplete. The sample has tens of thousands of clones; more than 75% are singletons. This entry is derived from a study of memory CD4+ T cells and cytomegalovirus serostatus. Background on the study: Healthy Belgian adult donors included fewer than 10 CMV-positive and some 24 CMV-negative people. General observations from the study: About 40% of the roughly 150 known CMV-associated TCRbeta sequences appeared in CD4+ memory.

The length of the CDR3 is 14 residues. Per the germline V gene, CDR1 is MRHNA and CDR2 is SNTAGT. With V trimmed by 8 bases and J by 6 bases, 7 bases remained unmatched. The sequenced sample was memory CD4+ T cells from blood. The receptor was isolated from an adult in good health and CMV-seronegative. V gene TRBV6-4 combines with J gene TRBJ2-2; 9 bases line up with TRBD1. DNA for the CDR3: TGTGCCAGCGTTATACAGGGGGCTGCCGGGGAGCTGTTTTTT. This sequence encodes CASVIQGAAGELFF.